These T cell receptor beta chains were read from a single sample in a study of blood T cell repertoires in COVID-19. Some clones are missing from TCRdb's copy, which holds only in-frame ones; the method was immunoSEQ multiplex PCR. The repertoire has 130,000 to 150,000 clones, about 76% of them found once; the top ten carry over 10%. Sequenced input: peripheral blood. The receptors come from a man at least 80 years old with acute or convalescent COVID-19. Each CDR3 is given with its conserved first and last residue. The D gene is left open where the match is weak. Clone size is not always given. Where it is, it says once, few, many or a class for expanded clones.

V gene	D gene	J gene	clone size	CDR3 DNA	CDR3 protein
TRBV5-1	-	TRBJ1-2	-	TGCGCCAGCAGCTTGGCGCTGGGAGGAGGCAGAGGCTACACCTTC	CASSLALGGGRGYTF
TRBV15	TRBD2	TRBJ2-1	-	TGTGCCACCAGCAGAGGACTAGCGGGGACTTCCTACAATGAGCAGTTCTTC	CATSRGLAGTSYNEQFF
TRBV11-3	-	TRBJ2-2	once	TGTGCCAGCAGCCCCGCGGGGACCGGGGAGCTGTTTTTT	CASSPAGTGELFF
TRBV10-3	TRBD1	TRBJ1-6	-	TGTGCCACCTCGGGACAGCTGGATTCACCCCTCCACTTT	CATSGQLDSPLHF
TRBV19	-	TRBJ1-2	-	TGTGCCAGTAGTCGCGGAACTAACTATGGCTACACCTTC	CASSRGTNYGYTF
TRBV28	-	TRBJ1-5	-	TGTGCCAGCATCCATGGGGGGGGTGGAAACAATCAGCCCCAGCATTTT	CASIHGGGGNNQPQHF
TRBV28	-	TRBJ1-6	few	TGTGCCAGCAGTCCCCGGCAGCGCTCCTATAATTCACCCCTCCACTTT	CASSPRQRSYNSPLHF
TRBV6-2/TRBV6-3	TRBD1	TRBJ1-1	-	TGTGCCAGCAGTTACTTAACGACAGGGCTCGCTGAAGCTTTCTTT	CASSYLTTGLAEAFF
TRBV28	-	TRBJ1-1	-	TGTGCCACCCGTGGATTCGGGGATATGACTGAAGCTTTCTTT	CATRGFGDMTEAFF
TRBV6-2/TRBV6-3	TRBD2	TRBJ2-1	few	TGTGCCAGCAGCCGAGGTGGGACTAGCGGGCCTCAGCAGTTCTTC	CASSRGGTSGPQQFF
TRBV7-9	-	TRBJ1-3	-	TGTGCCAGCAGCCCCCCCGGGATCAGCTCTGGAAACACCATATATTTT	CASSPPGISSGNTIYF
TRBV10-3	TRBD1	TRBJ2-7	-	TGTGCCATCAGTGAGCCGGGACAGGGGGTCGACGAGCAGTACTTC	CAISEPGQGVDEQYF
TRBV6-6	-	TRBJ1-5	once	TGTGCCAGCAGTTCCGTCAATCAGCCCCAGCATTTT	CASSSVNQPQHF
TRBV18	-	TRBJ1-3	-	TGTGCCAGCTCACCCCGGGAGGGGCCCGGAAACACCATATATTTT	CASSPREGPGNTIYF